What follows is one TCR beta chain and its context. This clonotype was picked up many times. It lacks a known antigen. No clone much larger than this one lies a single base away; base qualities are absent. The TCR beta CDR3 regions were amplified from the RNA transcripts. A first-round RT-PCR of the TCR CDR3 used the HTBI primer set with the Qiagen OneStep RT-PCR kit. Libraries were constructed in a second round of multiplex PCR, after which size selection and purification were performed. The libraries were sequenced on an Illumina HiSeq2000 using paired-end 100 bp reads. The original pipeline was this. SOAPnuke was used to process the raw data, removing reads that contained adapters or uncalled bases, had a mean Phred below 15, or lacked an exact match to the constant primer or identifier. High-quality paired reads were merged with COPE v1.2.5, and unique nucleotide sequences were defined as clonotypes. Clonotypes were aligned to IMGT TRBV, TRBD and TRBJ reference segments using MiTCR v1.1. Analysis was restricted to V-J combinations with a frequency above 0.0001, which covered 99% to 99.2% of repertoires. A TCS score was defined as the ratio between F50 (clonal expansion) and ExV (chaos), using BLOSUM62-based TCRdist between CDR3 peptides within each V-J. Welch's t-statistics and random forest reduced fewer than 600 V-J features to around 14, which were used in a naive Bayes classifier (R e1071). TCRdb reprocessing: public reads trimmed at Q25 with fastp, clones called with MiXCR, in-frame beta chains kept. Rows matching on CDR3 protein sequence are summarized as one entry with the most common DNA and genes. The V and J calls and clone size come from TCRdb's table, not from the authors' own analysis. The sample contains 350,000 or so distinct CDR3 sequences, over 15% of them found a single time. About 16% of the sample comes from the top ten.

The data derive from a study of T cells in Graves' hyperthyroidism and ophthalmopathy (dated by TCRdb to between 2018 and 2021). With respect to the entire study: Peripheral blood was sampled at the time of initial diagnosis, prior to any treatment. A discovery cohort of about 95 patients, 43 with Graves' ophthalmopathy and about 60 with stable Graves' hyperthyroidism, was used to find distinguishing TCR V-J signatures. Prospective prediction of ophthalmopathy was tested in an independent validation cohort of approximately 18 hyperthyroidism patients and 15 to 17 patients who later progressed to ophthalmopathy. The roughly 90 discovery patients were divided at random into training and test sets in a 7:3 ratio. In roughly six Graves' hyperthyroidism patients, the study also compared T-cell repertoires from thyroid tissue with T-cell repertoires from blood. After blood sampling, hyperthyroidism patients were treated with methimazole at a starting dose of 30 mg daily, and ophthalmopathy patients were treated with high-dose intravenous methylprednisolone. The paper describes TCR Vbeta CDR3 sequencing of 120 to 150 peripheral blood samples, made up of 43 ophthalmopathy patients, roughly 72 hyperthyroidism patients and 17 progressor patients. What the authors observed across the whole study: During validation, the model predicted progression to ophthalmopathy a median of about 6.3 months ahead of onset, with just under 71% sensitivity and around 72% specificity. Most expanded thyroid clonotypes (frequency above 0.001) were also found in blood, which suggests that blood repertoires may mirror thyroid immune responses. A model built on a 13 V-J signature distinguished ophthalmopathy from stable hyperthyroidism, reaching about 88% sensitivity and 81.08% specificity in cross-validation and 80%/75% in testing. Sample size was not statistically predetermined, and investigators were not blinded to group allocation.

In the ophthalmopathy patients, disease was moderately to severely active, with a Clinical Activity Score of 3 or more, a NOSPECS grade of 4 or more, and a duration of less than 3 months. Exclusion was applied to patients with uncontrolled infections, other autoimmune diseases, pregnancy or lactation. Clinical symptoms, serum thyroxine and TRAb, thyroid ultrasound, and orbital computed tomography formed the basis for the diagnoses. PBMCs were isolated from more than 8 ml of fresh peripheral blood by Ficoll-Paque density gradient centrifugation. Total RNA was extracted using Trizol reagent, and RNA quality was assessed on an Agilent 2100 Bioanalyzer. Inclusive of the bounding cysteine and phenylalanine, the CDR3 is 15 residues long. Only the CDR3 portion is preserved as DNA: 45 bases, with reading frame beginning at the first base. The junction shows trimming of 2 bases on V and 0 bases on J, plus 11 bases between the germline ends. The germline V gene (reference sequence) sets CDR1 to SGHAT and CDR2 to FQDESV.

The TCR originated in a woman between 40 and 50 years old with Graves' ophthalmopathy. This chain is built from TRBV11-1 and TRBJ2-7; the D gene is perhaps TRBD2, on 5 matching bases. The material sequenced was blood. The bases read TGTGCCAGCAGCTTATTGGCGGGTGCCTCCTACGAGCAGTACTTC. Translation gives CASSLLAGASYEQYF.